Below are 28 T cell receptor beta chains sequenced from a single sample in a study of T cells in Graves' hyperthyroidism and ophthalmopathy. What was amplified from RNA transcripts were TCR beta CDR3 regions. With the HTBI primer set, the TCR CDR3 went through a first round of RT-PCR. Each CDR3 protein gets one entry after TCRdb re-called the multiplex PCR reads with MiXCR. Here the sample spans about 600,000 distinct CDR3 sequences, roughly 16% being singletons. The sample was blood. The receptor set was obtained from a woman aged 40 to 49 with Graves' ophthalmopathy.

The V call is TRBV29-1, the J call TRBJ2-1; D gene ambiguous. Deletions cut 2 bases from V and 3 bases from J, with 8 bases between. In germline, CDR1 is SQVTM, CDR2 ANQGSEA. The CDR3 spans 13 residues. CDR3 sequence reads: CSVESRGYNEQFF. The DNA of the CDR3 is TGCAGCGTTGAAAGCCGAGGCTACAATGAGCAGTTCTTC.

This clonotype was detected ten times or more. The gene calls are TRBV11-2 and TRBJ2-5; TRBD2 agrees at 13 bases. This CDR3 is 19 amino acids long. In germline, CDR1 is SGHAT, CDR2 FQNNGV. With V trimmed by 5 bases and J by 4 bases, 16 bases remained unmatched. The CDR3 nucleotides read TGTGCCAGCAGCAACGCCGCAGATCGACTAGCGGGAGGTCGAGAGACCCAGTACTTC. Translating it yields CASSNAADRLAGGRETQYF.

The chain links TRBV12-3 or TRBV12-4 to TRBJ1-4; no clear D gene. Trimming removed 5 bases at V and 8 bases at J, with 9 bases between. The CDR3 is made up of 12 amino acids. Here the CDR3 reads CASSIRREKLFF. In DNA form, the CDR3 reads TGTGCCAGCAGTATCCGAAGGGAAAAACTGTTTTTT.

The table lists this clonotype with a count of one. It is likely a read error, because the conserved phenylalanine at the end of the CDR3 is missing. The V call is TRBV3-1, the J call TRBJ2-1; a weak D match, TRBD1 (5 bases). The germline V gene encodes CDR1 LGHDT and CDR2 YNNKEL (reference sequence). The CDR3 covers 16 residues. V lost 2 bases and J lost 4, with 15 bases in between. The CDR3 here is CASSQIRGAWYNEQFS. CDR3 in DNA: TGTGCCAGCAGCCAAATTAGGGGCGCATGGTACAATGAGCAGTTCTCC.

The chain couples TRBV28 to TRBJ1-5, with D tentatively TRBD1 (6 bases). In germline, CDR1 is MDHEN, CDR2 SYDVKM. The V end was cut by 5 bases, the J end by 0 bases, with 11 bases between. The CDR3 contains 15 residues. The CDR3 DNA sequence: TGTGCCAGCAGTCTATCGGACAGTAGCAATCAGCCCCAGCATTTT. Translation: CASSLSDSSNQPQHF.

Comments on this clonotype: A read error may account for a junction end that differs from germline. V gene TRBV20-1 combines with J gene TRBJ1-1, with 8 bases that match TRBD1. The CDR3 is 16 residues long. Per germline, CDR1 DFQATT and CDR2 SNEGSKA (reference sequence). The CDR3 reads CNARDLVGTGGTEAFF. DNA of the CDR3: TGCAATGCTAGAGACCTCGTCGGGACAGGAGGGACTGAAGCTTTCTTT.

In regard to this clonotype: This may stem from a read error, because a much larger clone lies one nucleotide away. J is TRBJ1-1 and V is TRBV30; TRBD1 might be the D (6 bases). V lost 3 bases and J 5 bases, leaving 25 bases between the germline ends. Germline CDR1 is GTSNPN and CDR2 is SVGIG (reference sequence). The CDR3 is made up of 17 amino acids. The DNA for the CDR3 is TGTGCCTGGAGATTCTTCCGGGGTCTTGAAGGGGGGACTGAAGCTTTCTTT. Translation: CAWRFFRGLEGGTEAFF.

V is TRBV10-2 and J is TRBJ1-4; D uncertain. The germline V gene has CDR1 WSHSY and CDR2 SAAADI. Trimming cost V 4 bases and J 8 bases, with 14 bases left between them. CDR3 size: 14 residues. In DNA form, the CDR3 reads TGCGCCAGCAGTGGGACCGCCCAAAGAGAAAAACTGTTTTTT. Translated: CASSGTAQREKLFF.

V is TRBV27 and J is TRBJ1-4; 8 nucleotides match TRBD1. The length of the CDR3 is 14 residues. Germline V gene sequence: CDR1 MNHEY, CDR2 SMNVEV (reference sequence). Germline trimming cut 3 bases from V and 6 bases from J; bases unmatched to any gene: 3. CDR3 sequence reads: CASSFQGADEKLFF. In nucleotides, the CDR3 is TGTGCCAGCAGTTTCCAGGGGGCGGATGAAAAACTGTTTTTT.

The chain employs TRBV12-5 and TRBJ1-3; possible D gene TRBD1, 6 bases. Germline V CDR1 and CDR2: LGHNT, FRNRAP. The V end was cut by 1 base, the J end by 0 bases, with 13 bases between. The CDR3 consists of 17 residues. The CDR3 DNA reads as TGTGCTAGTGGTTTGGCCCTAGGGGGTTCCTCTGGAAACACCATATATTTT. Translated, it gives CASGLALGGSSGNTIYF.

This clonotype appeared a few times. This chain's CDR3 is CASSVGGTEMNTEAFF. In nucleotides, the CDR3 is TGCGCCAGCAGCGTGGGGGGGACCGAAATGAACACTGAAGCTTTCTTT. The gene calls are TRBV5-1 and TRBJ1-1; D might be TRBD1 (5 bases). The CDR3 totals 16 residues. Germline V CDR1 and CDR2: SGHRS, YFSETQ. Trimming took 4 bases from V and 0 from J, leaving 16 bases between them.

This clonotype was seen ten or more times. The chain has TRBV28 and TRBJ1-2; D is perhaps TRBD1 (6 bases). The V and J ends lost 5 bases and 1 base respectively, with 11 bases between them. The CDR3 runs 14 residues. Germline V gene data show CDR1 as MDHEN and CDR2 as SYDVKM. The CDR3 sequence is CASSEGGDNYGYTF. The CDR3 DNA sequence: TGTGCCAGCAGTGAGGGGGGCGATAACTATGGCTACACCTTC.

This clonotype was counted ten times or more. This chain uses TRBV2 with TRBJ2-1; 12 nucleotides match TRBD2. J was trimmed by 4 bases and V by 7 bases; bases with no gene match: 5. From germline, CDR1 is SNHLY and CDR2 FYNNEI. The CDR3 loop spans 15 amino acids. CDR3 nucleotide sequence: TGTGCCAGCAAACCGGGACTAGCGGGTTACAATGAGCAGTTCTTC. As protein: CASKPGLAGYNEQFF.

This clonotype has a handful of counts. V usage is TRBV20-1 and J usage is TRBJ2-3, with 7 nucleotides matching TRBD2. The CDR3 is 20 residues long. Germline values: CDR1 DFQATT, CDR2 SNEGSKA (reference sequence). The CDR3 spells CSLKPALGERTRPRGGTQYF. The CDR3 DNA is TGCAGCCTAAAGCCTGCGCTGGGGGAAAGAACGCGTCCCCGCGGGGGTACGCAGTATTTT.

The chain joins TRBV5-1 to TRBJ1-6; D is ambiguous. Trimming stripped 2 bases from V and 9 bases from J, with 9 bases between. Germline V lookup: CDR1 SGHRS, CDR2 YFSETQ. The CDR3 totals 13 residues. CDR3 loop: CASSFGYGSPLHF. The CDR3 coding sequence is TGCGCCAGCAGCTTTGGGTACGGTTCACCCCTCCACTTT.

This clonotype was counted many times. The genes are TRBV20-1 and TRBJ2-1, with D perhaps TRBD1 (6 bases). The CDR3 extends over 16 amino acids. Germline values: CDR1 DFQATT, CDR2 SNEGSKA (reference sequence). V was clipped by 0 bases and J by 2 bases, with 14 bases between them. The CDR3, as DNA: TGCAGTGCTAGAGACCCGAACAGGGTCGCCTACAATGAGCAGTTCTTC. It translates to CSARDPNRVAYNEQFF.

This clonotype was seen a few times. This rearrangement joins TRBV6-2 or TRBV6-3 to TRBJ2-7; D may be TRBD2 (6 bases). The CDR3 has 15 amino acids. Germline CDR1 reads MNHEY; CDR2 reads SVGEGT. Trimming took 5 bases from V and 3 from J, leaving 17 bases between them. In DNA, the CDR3 is TGTGCCAGCAGTCCCCCTCCGGGAGCTGTCTACGAGCAGTACTTC. It translates to CASSPPPGAVYEQYF.

This clonotype was picked up many times. The V and J genes are TRBV12-3 or TRBV12-4 and TRBJ2-1, with 12 nucleotides matching TRBD2. The CDR3 sequence is 17 residues long. Losses at the gene ends were 3 bases for V and 9 bases for J; bases not matched to a gene: 12. The CDR3 region is CASSFFRTSGTIGEQFF. CDR3 nucleotide sequence: TGTGCCAGCAGTTTTTTCCGGACTAGCGGGACGATAGGTGAGCAGTTCTTC.

This rearrangement joins TRBV14 to TRBJ1-1; no firm D call. The length of the CDR3 is 18 residues. V was cut by 2 bases and J by 1 base, with 20 bases left in between. CDR1 SGHDN and CDR2 FVKESK come from the germline V gene. This chain's CDR3 is CASSQPLDRSDGNTEAFF. In DNA form, the CDR3 reads TGTGCCAGCAGCCAACCCCTGGACCGAAGCGATGGGAACACTGAAGCTTTCTTT.

Only a few counts were recorded for this clonotype. The J gene is TRBJ1-3, the V gene TRBV30; the D gene is possibly TRBD1 (5 bases). V was cut by 4 bases and J by 1 base, with 11 bases left in between. CDR3 length: 14 residues. Per germline, CDR1 GTSNPN and CDR2 SVGIG (reference sequence). DNA for the CDR3: TGTGCCTGGACCCCGGACATATCTGGAAACACCATATATTTT. Protein sequence: CAWTPDISGNTIYF.

For this clonotype: A much more abundant neighbour one base away suggests this may be a read error. The chain joins TRBV10-3 to TRBJ2-1; D possibly uses TRBD1 or TRBD2 (6 bases each). The J call is in doubt because the DNA end fits TRBJ2-7 better. The CDR3 contains 14 residues. Germline CDR1 is ENHRY and CDR2 is SYGVKD. The CDR3 protein is CAISAGQGYNEQYF. The CDR3 nucleotides read TGTGCCATCAGCGCGGGACAAGGCTACAATGAGCAGTACTTC.

This clonotype was counted ten times or more. The V gene is TRBV2, the J gene TRBJ1-2; D is uncertain. The CDR3 sequence is 11 residues long. The germline V gene encodes CDR1 SNHLY and CDR2 FYNNEI. V dropped 5 bases and J dropped 3 bases, with 4 bases sitting between them. This chain's CDR3 is CASSPHYGYTF. CDR3 nucleotides: TGTGCCAGCAGTCCACACTATGGCTACACCTTC.

This clonotype occurred many times. The gene calls are TRBV5-1 and TRBJ1-3; TRBD1 is a possible D gene (5 bases). From germline, CDR1 is SGHRS and CDR2 YFSETQ. The CDR3 length is 14 residues. V was trimmed by 4 bases and J by 0 bases, leaving 8 bases between them. CDR3 nucleotides: TGCGCCAGCAGCCCACAGGACTCTGGAAACACCATATATTTT. It translates to CASSPQDSGNTIYF.

Only a few counts were recorded for this clonotype. The genes are TRBV28 and TRBJ2-1; 7 bases map to TRBD1. The CDR3 spans 15 residues. CDR1 and CDR2 from the germline V gene are MDHEN and SYDVKM. After removal of 6 bases from V and 0 bases from J, the junction contained 5 bases not matched to a gene. CDR3 nucleotide sequence: TGTGCCAGCAGACGGGACAGAGCCTCCTACAATGAGCAGTTCTTC. Translated, it gives CASRRDRASYNEQFF.

This clonotype was observed a handful of times. The V and J genes are TRBV12-3 or TRBV12-4 and TRBJ2-3, with 8 positions matching TRBD1. CDR3 length equals 14 residues. V lost 7 bases, J lost 4 bases, and 7 bases stayed unmatched. Here the CDR3 reads CASKTGQGADTQYF. Written as DNA, the CDR3 is TGTGCCAGCAAGACCGGACAGGGCGCAGATACGCAGTATTTT.

The gene calls are TRBV12-3 or TRBV12-4 and TRBJ2-1; D assignment may be TRBD1 or TRBD2 (5 bases each). This CDR3 comprises 14 residues. Trimming took 5 bases from V and 5 from J, leaving 13 bases between them. For the CDR3, the DNA is TGTGCCAGCAGTGCCGGGACCAACCACAATGAGCAGTTCTTC. This translates into CASSAGTNHNEQFF.

The chain links TRBV9 to TRBJ1-6, with unresolved D. V lost 0 bases to trimming and J lost 3 bases, with 10 bases between them. The CDR3 sequence is 16 residues long. From germline, CDR1 is SGDLS and CDR2 YYNGEE. The CDR3: CASSVDKGYYNSPLHF. DNA of the CDR3: TGTGCCAGCAGCGTAGATAAGGGTTACTATAATTCACCCCTCCACTTT.

This clonotype was observed a few times. The chain recombines TRBV3-1 with TRBJ1-3; 7 bases align to TRBD1. The V gene's germline CDR1 is LGHDT and CDR2 YNNKEL (reference sequence). The CDR3 sequence is 20 residues long. The J segment lost 0 bases and the V segment lost 3 bases, leaving 17 bases of the junction unmatched. The CDR3 bases are TGTGCCAGCAGCCACTCTACCCGACAGGGCCGGGGTACCTCTGGAAACACCATATATTTT. Protein product: CASSHSTRQGRGTSGNTIYF.